This T cell receptor beta chain stems from a study of blood T cell repertoires in COVID-19. Overall study: Specimens from acute and convalescent COVID-19 originated in the United States, Italy and Spain.

Study members were between roughly 18 and 89 years old and lived in approximately 25 US regions. Which cohort a participant joined came from the clinical history participants gave. Germline assignment: CDR1 MDHEN and CDR2 SYDVKM. CDR3 length: 12 amino acids. The V end lost 4 bases, the J end lost 12 bases, and 15 bases lay between the germline ends. The table came from immunoSEQ multiplex PCR; TCRdb's copy has only in-frame clones and leaves some out. This table holds under 350,000 clones, 85% to 90% found once. The TCR comes from a man aged 25-45 years who had recovered from COVID-19. V and J are TRBV28 and TRBJ1-1, with D maybe TRBD1 (6 bases). The specimen sequenced was PBMCs or T cells enriched from blood (not recorded which). CDR3 in DNA: TGTGCCAGCAGTTCGGGGGGCCGGAATTCTTTCTTT. This gives the protein CASSSGGRNSFF.